This T cell receptor beta chain was recorded in a study of response to subunit inactivated influenza vaccine. This clonotype was found a few times. Its antigen is not known. The germline CDR1 and CDR2 sequences are SGDLS and YYNGEE. Trimming removed 7 bases from V and 1 base from J; junction bases left unmatched: 8. The CDR3 contains 15 residues. Study outcomes and limitations: Few additional T cells are recruited per seasonal influenza vaccination, authors suggested.

Using its own MiXCR run on the RT-PCR reads, TCRdb lists one record per CDR3 protein. The sample holds over 800,000 distinct CDR3 sequences, 20% to 25% seen once. Here the sequenced sample was PBMCs from blood, taken roughly 5 days after vaccination. This sequence joins TRBV9 and TRBJ2-1, with 7 bases aligning to TRBD2. The receptor was isolated from a man aged 50 to 60 who received an inactivated influenza vaccine. The CDR3 here is CASGASGSSYNEQFF. CDR3 in DNA: TGTGCCAGCGGGGCTAGCGGTTCGTCCTACAATGAGCAGTTCTTC.